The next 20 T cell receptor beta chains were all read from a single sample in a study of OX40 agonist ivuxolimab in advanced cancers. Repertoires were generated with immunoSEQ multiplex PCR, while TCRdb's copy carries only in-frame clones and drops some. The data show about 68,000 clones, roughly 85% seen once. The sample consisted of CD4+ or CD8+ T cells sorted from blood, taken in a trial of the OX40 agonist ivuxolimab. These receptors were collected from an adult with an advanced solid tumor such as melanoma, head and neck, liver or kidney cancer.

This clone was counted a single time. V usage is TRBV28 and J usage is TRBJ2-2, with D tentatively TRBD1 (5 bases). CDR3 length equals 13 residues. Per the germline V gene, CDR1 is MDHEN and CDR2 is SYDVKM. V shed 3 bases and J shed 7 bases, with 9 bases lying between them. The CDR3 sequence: CASSFSGFGELFF. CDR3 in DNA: TGTGCCAGCAGTTTTTCAGGGTTCGGGGAGCTGTTTTTT.

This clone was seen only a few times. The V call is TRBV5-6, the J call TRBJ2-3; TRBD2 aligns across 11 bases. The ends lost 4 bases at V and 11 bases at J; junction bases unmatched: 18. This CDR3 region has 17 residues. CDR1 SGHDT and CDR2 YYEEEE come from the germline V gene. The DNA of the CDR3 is TGTGCCAGCAGCACCGCTTTACTAGCGGGGGTAGGTTTAGAGCAGTATTTT. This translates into CASSTALLAGVGLEQYF.

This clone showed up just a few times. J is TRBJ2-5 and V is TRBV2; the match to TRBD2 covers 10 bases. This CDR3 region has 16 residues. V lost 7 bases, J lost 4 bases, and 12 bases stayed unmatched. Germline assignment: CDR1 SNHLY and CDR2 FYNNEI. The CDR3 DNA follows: TGTGCCAGCAAAAGTCCTAGCGGGGGCTTTCCAGAGACCCAGTACTTC. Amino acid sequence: CASKSPSGGFPETQYF. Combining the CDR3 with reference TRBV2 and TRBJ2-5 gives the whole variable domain EPEVTQTPSHQVTQMGQEVILRCVPISNHLYFYWYRQILGQKVEFLVSFYNNEISEKSEIFDDQFSVERPDGSNFTLKIRSTKLEDSAMYFCASKSPSGGFPETQYFGPGTRLLVL.

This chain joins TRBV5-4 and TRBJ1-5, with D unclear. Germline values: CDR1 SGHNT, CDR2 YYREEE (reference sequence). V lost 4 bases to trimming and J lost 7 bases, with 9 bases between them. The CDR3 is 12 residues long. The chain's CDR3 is CASSGEGQPQHF. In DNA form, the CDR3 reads TGTGCCAGCAGCGGAGAAGGCCAGCCCCAGCATTTT.

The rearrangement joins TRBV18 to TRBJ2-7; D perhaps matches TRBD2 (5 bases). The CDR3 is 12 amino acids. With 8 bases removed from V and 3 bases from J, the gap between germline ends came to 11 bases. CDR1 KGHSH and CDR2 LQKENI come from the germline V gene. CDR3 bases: TGTGCCAGCGGACGGGAACTCTACGAGCAGTACTTC. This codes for CASGRELYEQYF.

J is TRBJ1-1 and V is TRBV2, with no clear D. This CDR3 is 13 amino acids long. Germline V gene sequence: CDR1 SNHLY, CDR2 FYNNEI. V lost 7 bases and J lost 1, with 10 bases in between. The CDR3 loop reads CASMRTWNTEAFF. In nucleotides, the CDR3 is TGTGCCAGCATGAGGACTTGGAACACTGAAGCTTTCTTT.

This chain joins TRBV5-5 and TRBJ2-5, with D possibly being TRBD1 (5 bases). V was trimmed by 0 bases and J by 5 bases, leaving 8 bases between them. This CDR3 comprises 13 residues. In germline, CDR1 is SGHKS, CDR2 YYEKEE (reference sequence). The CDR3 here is CASSLVAGETQYF. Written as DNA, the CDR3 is TGTGCCAGCAGCTTGGTGGCAGGGGAGACCCAGTACTTC.

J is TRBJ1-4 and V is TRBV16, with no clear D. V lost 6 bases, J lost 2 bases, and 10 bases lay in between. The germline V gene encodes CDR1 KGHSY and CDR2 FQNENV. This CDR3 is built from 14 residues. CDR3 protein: CASRGTATNEKLFF. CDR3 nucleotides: TGTGCCAGCAGAGGAACAGCTACTAATGAAAAACTGTTTTTT. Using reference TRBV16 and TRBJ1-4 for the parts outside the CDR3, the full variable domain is GEEVAQTPKHLVRGEGQKAKLYCAPIKGHSYVFWYQQVLKNEFKFLISFQNENVFDETGMPKERFSAKCLPNSPCSLEIQATKLEDSAVYFCASRGTATNEKLFFGSGTQLSVL.

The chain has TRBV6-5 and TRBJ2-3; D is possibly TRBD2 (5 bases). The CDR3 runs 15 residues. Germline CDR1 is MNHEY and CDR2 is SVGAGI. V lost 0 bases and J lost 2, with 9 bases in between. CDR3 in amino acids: CASSYSLALTDTQYF. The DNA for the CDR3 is TGTGCCAGCAGTTACTCCCTAGCCCTCACAGATACGCAGTATTTT.

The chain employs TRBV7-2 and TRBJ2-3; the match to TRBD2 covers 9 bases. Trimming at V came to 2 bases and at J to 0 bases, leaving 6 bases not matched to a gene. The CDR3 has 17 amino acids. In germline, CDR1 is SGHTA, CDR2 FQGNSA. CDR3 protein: CASSLTSGPYSTDTQYF. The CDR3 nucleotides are TGTGCCAGCAGCTTAACTAGCGGGCCCTATAGCACAGATACGCAGTATTTT.

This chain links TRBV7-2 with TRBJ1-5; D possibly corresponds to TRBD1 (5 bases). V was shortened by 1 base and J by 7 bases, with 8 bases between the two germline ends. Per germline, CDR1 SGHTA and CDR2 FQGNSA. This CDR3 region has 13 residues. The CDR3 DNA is TGTGCCAGCAGCTTAGGGGGGGGGCAGCCCCAGCATTTT. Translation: CASSLGGGQPQHF. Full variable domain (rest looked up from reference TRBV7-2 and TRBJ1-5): GAGVSQSPSNKVTEKGKDVELRCDPISGHTALYWYRQSLGQGLEFLIYFQGNSAPDKSGLPSDRFSAERTGGSVSTLTIQRTQQEDSAVYLCASSLGGGQPQHFGDGTRLSIL.

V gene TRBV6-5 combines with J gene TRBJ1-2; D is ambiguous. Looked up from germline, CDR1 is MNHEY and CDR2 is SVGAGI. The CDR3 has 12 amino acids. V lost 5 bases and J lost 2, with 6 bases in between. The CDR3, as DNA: TGTGCCAGCAGTGACACGAACTATGGCTACACCTTC. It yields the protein CASSDTNYGYTF.

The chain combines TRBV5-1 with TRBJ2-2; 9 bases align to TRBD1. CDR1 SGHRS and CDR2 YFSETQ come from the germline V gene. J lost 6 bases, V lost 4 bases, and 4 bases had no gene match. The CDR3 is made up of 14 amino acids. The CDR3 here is CASSPGQGPGELFF. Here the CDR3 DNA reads TGCGCCAGCAGCCCAGGACAGGGGCCCGGGGAGCTGTTTTTT.

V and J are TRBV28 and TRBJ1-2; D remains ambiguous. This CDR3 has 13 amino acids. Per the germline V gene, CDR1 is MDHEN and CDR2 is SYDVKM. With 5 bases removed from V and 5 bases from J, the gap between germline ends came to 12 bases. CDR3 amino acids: CASSPINPYGYTF. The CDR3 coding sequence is TGTGCCAGCAGTCCGATCAACCCGTATGGCTACACCTTC.

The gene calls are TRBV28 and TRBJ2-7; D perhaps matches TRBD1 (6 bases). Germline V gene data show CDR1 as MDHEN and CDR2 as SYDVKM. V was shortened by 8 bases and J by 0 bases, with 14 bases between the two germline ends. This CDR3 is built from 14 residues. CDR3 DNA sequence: TGTGCCAGCGGCCCCCAGGGGATCTCCTACGAGCAGTACTTC. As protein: CASGPQGISYEQYF.

In DNA, the CDR3 is TGCGCCAGCAGCCAAGATCCGGTTAATGAAAAACTGTTTTTT. The encoded protein is CASSQDPVNEKLFF. The genes are TRBV4-1 and TRBJ1-4, with D hard to call. This CDR3 has 14 residues. The germline V gene has CDR1 MGHRA and CDR2 YSYEKL. V was cut by 0 bases and J by 4 bases, with 6 bases left in between.

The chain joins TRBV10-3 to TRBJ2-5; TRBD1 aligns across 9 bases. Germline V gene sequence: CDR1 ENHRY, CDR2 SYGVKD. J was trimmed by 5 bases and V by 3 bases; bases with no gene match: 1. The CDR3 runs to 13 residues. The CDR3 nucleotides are TGTGCCATCAGTGAAACAGGGGGCGAGACCCAGTACTTC. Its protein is CAISETGGETQYF.

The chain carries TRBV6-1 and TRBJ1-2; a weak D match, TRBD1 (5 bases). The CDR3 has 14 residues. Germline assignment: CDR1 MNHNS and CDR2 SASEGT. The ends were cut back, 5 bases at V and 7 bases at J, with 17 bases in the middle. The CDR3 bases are TGTGCCAGCAGTTCACTAGGGAGGGGCGGTGGCTACACCTTC. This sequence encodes CASSSLGRGGGYTF.

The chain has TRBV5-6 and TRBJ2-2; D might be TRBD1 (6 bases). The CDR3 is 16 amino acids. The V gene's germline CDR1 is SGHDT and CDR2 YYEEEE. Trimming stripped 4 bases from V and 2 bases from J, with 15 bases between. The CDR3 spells CASSPPGTLNTGELFF. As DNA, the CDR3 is TGTGCCAGCAGCCCACCCGGGACACTTAACACCGGGGAGCTGTTTTTT.

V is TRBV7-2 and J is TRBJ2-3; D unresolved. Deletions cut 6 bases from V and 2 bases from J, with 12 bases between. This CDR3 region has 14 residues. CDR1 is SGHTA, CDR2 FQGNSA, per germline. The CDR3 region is CASRPGRATDTQYF. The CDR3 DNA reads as TGTGCCAGCAGACCCGGCCGTGCCACAGATACGCAGTATTTT.